These 19 T cell receptor beta chains came from one sample sequenced in a study of blood T cell repertoires in COVID-19. The protocol was immunoSEQ multiplex PCR, while the TCRdb copy is restricted to in-frame clones and leaves out a portion. The sample holds around 130,000 clones, 75% to 85% seen once. Sequenced sample: peripheral blood. Receptor source: a human donor in a cohort sampled during active COVID-19.

CDR3 sequence reads: CASIPGGGQNTGELFF. The CDR3 region has the DNA TGCGCCAGCATTCCCGGGGGTGGACAGAACACCGGGGAGCTGTTTTTT. The chain employs TRBV5-1 and TRBJ2-2; possibly TRBD2 for D (6 bases). CDR3 length: 16 residues. Germline CDR1 is SGHRS and CDR2 is YFSETQ. V was trimmed by 6 bases and J by 1 base, leaving 16 bases between them.

This clone appeared a few times. The rearrangement uses TRBV18 and TRBJ2-7; TRBD1 agrees at 10 bases. V lost 0 bases to trimming and J lost 3 bases; unmatched junction nucleotides: 5. Germline-derived CDR1 and CDR2 are KGHSH and LQKENI. This CDR3 has 16 amino acids. CDR3 sequence (DNA): TGTGCCAGCTCACCACCCAACCGGGACAGGGGCTACGAGCAGTACTTC. The encoded protein is CASSPPNRDRGYEQYF.

The chain employs TRBV9 and TRBJ1-2; 7 nucleotides match TRBD1. Losses at the gene ends were 4 bases for V and 6 bases for J; bases not matched to a gene: 6. CDR1 and CDR2 (germline): SGDLS, YYNGEE. This CDR3 spans 13 amino acids. As DNA, the CDR3 is TGTGCCAGCAGCCAGAACAGGGGACATGGCTACACCTTC. As protein: CASSQNRGHGYTF.

The gene calls are TRBV7-2 and TRBJ2-4, with D maybe TRBD2 (6 bases). Germline V gives CDR1 SGHTA, CDR2 FQGNSA. The CDR3 is made up of 11 amino acids. Trimming removed 5 bases at V and 10 bases at J, with 9 bases between. CDR3 sequence: CASSAAGIQYF. The DNA for the CDR3 is TGTGCCAGCAGCGCCGCGGGGATTCAGTACTTC. Variable domain in full (rest from reference TRBV7-2 and TRBJ2-4): GAGVSQSPSNKVTEKGKDVELRCDPISGHTALYWYRQSLGQGLEFLIYFQGNSAPDKSGLPSDRFSAERTGGSVSTLTIQRTQQEDSAVYLCASSAAGIQYFGAGTRLSVL.

V gene TRBV5-1 combines with J gene TRBJ1-2; D may be TRBD1 (5 bases). The CDR3 length is 15 residues. Germline V CDR1 and CDR2: SGHRS, YFSETQ. V was clipped by 0 bases and J by 1 base, with 10 bases between them. CDR3 loop: CASSLDGQGNYGYTF. The CDR3 coding sequence is TGCGCCAGCAGCTTGGACGGGCAGGGTAACTATGGCTACACCTTC.

V and J are TRBV6-2 or TRBV6-3 and TRBJ2-7, with 8 bases matching TRBD2. Germline CDR1 is MNHEY and CDR2 is SVGEGT. The CDR3 loop spans 15 amino acids. Trimming at V came to 3 bases and at J to 2 bases, leaving 6 bases not matched to a gene. CDR3 in amino acids: CASSYRTSRTYEQYF. For the CDR3, the DNA is TGTGCCAGCAGTTATAGGACTAGCCGCACCTACGAGCAGTACTTC.

The V call is TRBV11-2, the J call TRBJ2-1; tentative D call: TRBD2 (5 bases). Between the trimmed V and J ends, which lost 0 bases and 0 bases, there was a span of 12 bases. The CDR3 extends over 17 amino acids. CDR1 SGHAT and CDR2 FQNNGV come from the germline V gene. CDR3 sequence (DNA): TGTGCCAGCAGCTTAGATCTCCTAGCCAGCTCCTACAATGAGCAGTTCTTC. It is translated as CASSLDLLASSYNEQFF.

The chain has TRBV10-3 and TRBJ2-1, with a tentative D call TRBD2 (6 bases). The CDR3 extends over 13 amino acids. Looked up from germline, CDR1 is ENHRY and CDR2 is SYGVKD. Trimming left V 6 bases short and J 6 bases short, with 12 bases between. The CDR3 DNA is TGTGCCATCAGCCCGGGACTCTCCAATGAGCAGTTCTTC. Its translation is CAISPGLSNEQFF.

The chain links TRBV7-9 to TRBJ1-5, with D unclear. From germline, CDR1 is SEHNR and CDR2 FQNEAQ (reference sequence). CDR3 size: 15 residues. The V gene lost 0 bases and the J gene lost 1 base, with 7 bases spanning the gap. The CDR3: CASSLATGSNQPQHF. For the CDR3, the DNA is TGTGCCAGCAGCTTAGCGACGGGGAGCAATCAGCCCCAGCATTTT.

This clone was observed a single time. The chain carries TRBV4-3 and TRBJ2-1; maybe TRBD2 (6 bases). The V gene's germline CDR1 is LGHNA and CDR2 YSLEER. V lost 3 bases and J 3 bases, leaving 15 bases between the germline ends. There are 16 residues in the CDR3. In nucleotides, the CDR3 is TGCGCCAGCAGCCAGAGGTGGGCTAGCGACTACAATGAGCAGTTCTTC. Its protein is CASSQRWASDYNEQFF.

The V gene is TRBV15, the J gene TRBJ2-7; D is unresolved. Trimming took off 4 bases at V and 3 bases at J, with 19 bases between the two ends. This CDR3 is 16 amino acids long. Per germline, CDR1 LNHNV and CDR2 YYDKDF (reference sequence). CDR3 DNA sequence: TGTGCCACCAGCAAACCACACAAAACCTCAATCTACGAGCAGTACTTC. It codes for CATSKPHKTSIYEQYF. The variable domain in full, completed from reference TRBV15 and TRBJ2-7, reads DAMVIQNPRYQVTQFGKPVTLSCSQTLNHNVMYWYQQKSSQAPKLLFHYYDKDFNNEADTPDNFQSRRPNTSFCFLDIRSPGLGDTAMYLCATSKPHKTSIYEQYFGPGTRLTVT.

The chain joins TRBV19 to TRBJ2-2; 10 bases map to TRBD2. Germline V lookup: CDR1 LNHDA, CDR2 SQIVND (reference sequence). The CDR3 is made up of 15 amino acids. V was pared by 3 bases and J by 5 bases, with 3 bases of the junction left unmatched. CDR3 protein: CASSILAGATGELFF. The CDR3, as DNA: TGTGCCAGTAGTATCCTAGCGGGAGCAACCGGGGAGCTGTTTTTT.

This chain uses TRBV7-2 with TRBJ2-1; possible D gene TRBD1, 5 bases. The CDR3 sequence is 15 residues long. The V end was cut by 2 bases, the J end by 0 bases, with 8 bases between. Germline V CDR1 and CDR2: SGHTA, FQGNSA. The CDR3 reads CASSLFQGSYNEQFF. As DNA, the CDR3 is TGTGCCAGCAGCTTATTCCAGGGCTCCTACAATGAGCAGTTCTTC.

The chain is built from TRBV6-5 and TRBJ1-5; 8 nucleotides match TRBD1. The CDR3 totals 15 residues. The germline V gene has CDR1 MNHEY and CDR2 SVGAGI. V was clipped by 6 bases and J by 2 bases; unmatched bases: 6. The CDR3 region has the DNA TGTGCCAGCAGCCGGGGACAGGCCGGCAATCAGCCCCAGCATTTT. Encoded protein: CASSRGQAGNQPQHF.

This CDR3 reads CASSEQGNRQGAWSSYEQYF. Here the CDR3 DNA reads TGCGCCAGCAGTGAGCAGGGTAATAGACAGGGGGCCTGGAGCTCCTACGAGCAGTACTTC. The chain has TRBV10-1 and TRBJ2-7; 10 nucleotides align to TRBD1. Germline V CDR1 and CDR2: WNHNN, SYGVQD (reference sequence). The CDR3 is 20 amino acids. Germline trimming cut 2 bases from V and 0 bases from J; bases unmatched to any gene: 16.

The genes are TRBV2 and TRBJ1-1; 8 bases map to TRBD1. The CDR3 runs 14 residues. Germline values: CDR1 SNHLY, CDR2 FYNNEI. The V segment lost 7 bases and the J segment 2 bases; nucleotides outside the gene matches: 6. The DNA for the CDR3 is TGTGCCAGCAACCTACAGGGGGGTAACACTGAAGCTTTCTTT. It is translated as CASNLQGGNTEAFF. The whole variable domain, remainder taken from reference TRBV2 and TRBJ1-1, is EPEVTQTPSHQVTQMGQEVILRCVPISNHLYFYWYRQILGQKVEFLVSFYNNEISEKSEIFDDQFSVERPDGSNFTLKIRSTKLEDSAMYFCASNLQGGNTEAFFGQGTRLTVV.

This clone was seen repeatedly, ten times or more. V gene TRBV27 combines with J gene TRBJ1-6; D is possibly TRBD1 (6 bases). Deletions cut 2 bases from V and 3 bases from J, with 14 bases between. The CDR3 is 17 amino acids. Germline CDR1 MNHEY, CDR2 SMNVEV (reference sequence). CDR3 sequence (DNA): TGTGCCAGCAGTTTAGGAAACAGGGCGAACTATAATTCACCCCTCCACTTT. It codes for CASSLGNRANYNSPLHF.

This chain connects TRBV2 to TRBJ2-3, with a possible D match to TRBD2 (5 bases). Trimming removed 7 bases at V and 2 bases at J, with 10 bases between. The CDR3 contains 13 residues. The germline V gene encodes CDR1 SNHLY and CDR2 FYNNEI. CDR3 nucleotides: TGTGCCAGCAAGGGAGCCCCCACAGATACGCAGTATTTT. Its translation is CASKGAPTDTQYF.

This chain connects TRBV28 to TRBJ2-5; TRBD1 matches at 7 bases. Germline CDR1 and CDR2: MDHEN and SYDVKM. J gave up 6 bases and V 6 bases, and 13 bases lay outside the gene matches. The CDR3 has 15 residues. CDR3: CASRSRGGLTKTQYF. CDR3 coding DNA: TGTGCCAGCAGAAGTAGAGGGGGCTTAACGAAGACCCAGTACTTC. The variable domain in full, with the rest retrieved from reference TRBV28 and TRBJ2-5, is DVKVTQSSRYLVKRTGEKVFLECVQDMDHENMFWYRQDPGLGLRLIYFSYDVKMKEKGDIPEGYSVSREKKERFSLILESASTNQTSMYLCASRSRGGLTKTQYFGPGTRLLVL.